A single sample is the source of the 18 T cell receptor beta chains below, sequenced in a study of CD8 T cells in ankylosing spondylitis. From the 5' RACE reads, TCRdb called clonotypes with MiXCR, one entry per CDR3 protein. The sample yields more than 300,000 distinct CDR3 sequences, less than 10% seen once. No antigen is known for these receptors. Study-level results: Eight highly homologous variants formed a TCR beta motif that appeared characteristic of ankylosing spondylitis blood.

Sequenced sample: blood, either unsorted or a sorted T cell fraction (not recorded which). The receptors originated from a male donor with ankylosing spondylitis.

This clonotype has a handful of counts. The chain carries TRBV27 and TRBJ2-3; 8 bases fit TRBD2. Looked up from germline, CDR1 is MNHEY and CDR2 is SMNVEV (reference sequence). The CDR3 is made up of 14 amino acids. V trimming: 8 bases; J trimming: 5 bases; junction bases outside the gene matches: 9. The chain's CDR3 is CASAKREWGDTQYF. CDR3 sequence (DNA): TGTGCCAGCGCCAAGCGGGAGTGGGGAGATACGCAGTATTTT.

This clonotype was picked up a small number of times. The rearrangement uses TRBV7-2 and TRBJ1-5; no reliable D call. The V gene lost 5 bases and the J gene lost 3 bases, with 14 bases spanning the gap. CDR3 length: 15 residues. Germline V gene data show CDR1 as SGHTA and CDR2 as FQGNSA. This CDR3 reads CASSLIQTSNQPQHF. CDR3 sequence (DNA): TGTGCCAGCAGCCTAATCCAAACCTCCAATCAGCCCCAGCATTTT. Full variable domain (rest looked up from reference TRBV7-2 and TRBJ1-5): GAGVSQSPSNKVTEKGKDVELRCDPISGHTALYWYRQSLGQGLEFLIYFQGNSAPDKSGLPSDRFSAERTGGSVSTLTIQRTQQEDSAVYLCASSLIQTSNQPQHFGDGTRLSIL.

This clonotype was counted many times. The chain combines TRBV11-2 with TRBJ2-5; the match to TRBD2 covers 7 bases. J gave up 4 bases and V 3 bases, and 2 bases lay outside the gene matches. Germline V CDR1 and CDR2: SGHAT, FQNNGV. The CDR3 has 13 residues. The DNA for the CDR3 is TGTGCCAGCAGCTTGCAGCGGGGAGAGACCCAGTACTTC. Translated: CASSLQRGETQYF.

This clonotype has more than one count but fewer than ten. The chain has TRBV2 and TRBJ2-7, with D unresolved. The CDR3 is 13 amino acids. Germline V gives CDR1 SNHLY, CDR2 FYNNEI. Trimming removed 6 bases from V and 2 bases from J, with 11 bases in between. CDR3: CASSSRVTYEQYF. The CDR3 nucleotides read TGTGCCAGCAGCTCCCGGGTAACCTACGAGCAGTACTTC.

This rearrangement joins TRBV10-3 to TRBJ2-7, with D possibly matching TRBD1 (6 bases). Between the trimmed V and J ends, which lost 6 bases and 3 bases, there was a span of 15 bases. The CDR3 runs 14 residues. The germline CDR1 and CDR2 sequences are ENHRY and SYGVKD. The CDR3 coding sequence is TGTGCCATCAGAGCCCCGGGACAAGGCTACGAGCAGTACTTC. Amino acids: CAIRAPGQGYEQYF.

V usage is TRBV20-1 and J usage is TRBJ2-1; TRBD2 aligns across 7 bases. The V gene's germline CDR1 is DFQATT and CDR2 SNEGSKA (reference sequence). Trimming removed 4 bases from V and 7 bases from J; junction bases left unmatched: 7. The CDR3 has 13 amino acids. Here the CDR3 DNA reads TGCAGTGCTACGAGCGGGACCGGAAATGAGCAGTTCTTC. Translated, it gives CSATSGTGNEQFF.

The chain couples TRBV3-1 to TRBJ2-1; unclear D gene. The CDR3 has 19 residues. V lost 4 bases to trimming and J lost 5 bases, with 27 bases between them. Germline-derived CDR1 and CDR2 are LGHDT and YNNKEL (reference sequence). The DNA for the CDR3 is TGTGCCAGCAGCCGAGCCTCTACTCAGTTAGGCGAGAAAGACAATGAGCAGTTCTTC. The encoded protein is CASSRASTQLGEKDNEQFF.

This clonotype was detected many times. V gene TRBV24-1 combines with J gene TRBJ2-5; the D is unclear. Germline V gene data show CDR1 as KGHDR and CDR2 as SFDVKD. CDR3 size: 13 residues. V shed 3 bases and J shed 5 bases, with 9 bases lying between them. The CDR3 DNA is TGTGCCACCAGTGATGAGAAGTCGGAGACCCAGTACTTC. It is translated as CATSDEKSETQYF.

Many counts were recorded for this clonotype. The genes are TRBV11-2 and TRBJ2-3; D is possibly TRBD1 or TRBD2 (5 bases each). Trimming took off 5 bases at V and 0 bases at J, with 12 bases between the two ends. Germline V gene lookup returns CDR1 SGHAT and CDR2 FQNNGV. CDR3 length: 15 residues. CDR3 amino acids: CASSPGTPSTDTQYF. CDR3 bases: TGTGCCAGCAGCCCGGGGACCCCTAGCACAGATACGCAGTATTTT.

The genes are TRBV25-1 and TRBJ2-2; 9 nucleotides match TRBD1. Germline CDR1 is MGHDK and CDR2 is SYGVNS. The CDR3 is 15 amino acids. V dropped 5 bases and J dropped 4; count of bases not matched to a gene: 5. The DNA for the CDR3 is TGTGCCAGCAGTCCGGGACAGGGTGGCACCGGGGAGCTGTTTTTT. Its protein product is CASSPGQGGTGELFF.

The rearrangement uses TRBV29-1 and TRBJ2-1; 7 nucleotides agree with TRBD2. V shed 4 bases, J shed 5 bases, and the junction held 8 bases outside the gene matches. Germline V CDR1 and CDR2: SQVTM, ANQGSEA. The CDR3 runs to 14 residues. CDR3 residues: CSVGRLAAHNEQFF. The DNA for the CDR3 is TGCAGCGTTGGTCGGCTAGCGGCGCACAATGAGCAGTTCTTC.

As concerns this clonotype: The junction does not match germline at one end; this may be a read error. This chain links TRBV20-1 with TRBJ2-1, with a tentative D call TRBD2 (5 bases). The CDR3 runs to 17 residues. In germline, CDR1 is DFQATT, CDR2 SNEGSKA (reference sequence). CDR3 sequence reads: CCARPLRRAGAYNEQFF. The CDR3 DNA sequence: TGCTGTGCTAGACCACTTCGGCGGGCGGGTGCCTACAATGAGCAGTTCTTC.

This sequence joins TRBV7-9 and TRBJ1-1; no clear D gene. CDR3 length: 14 residues. Per germline, CDR1 SEHNR and CDR2 FQNEAQ (reference sequence). V lost 0 bases to trimming and J lost 3 bases, with 8 bases between them. The CDR3 loop reads CASSLARRDTEAFF. The CDR3 bases are TGTGCCAGCAGCTTAGCGCGGAGGGACACTGAAGCTTTCTTT.

Concerning this clonotype itself: It may be a read error: a sequence one base away is much more abundant. This chain links TRBV12-3 or TRBV12-4 with TRBJ1-5; unclear D gene. The CDR3 runs 13 residues. CDR3: CASSLSENQTQHF. The CDR3 nucleotides are TGTGCCAGCAGTTTATCAGAGAATCAGACCCAGCATTTT.

V usage is TRBV5-5 and J usage is TRBJ2-7, with unresolved D. V lost 4 bases and J lost 2, with 19 bases in between. This CDR3 is 16 amino acids long. The V gene's germline CDR1 is SGHKS and CDR2 YYEKEE (reference sequence). CDR3 protein: CASSPWDRKTAYEQYF. The DNA of the CDR3 is TGTGCCAGCAGCCCGTGGGATAGGAAGACGGCCTACGAGCAGTACTTC.

This clonotype was seen many times. The genes are TRBV29-1 and TRBJ2-2; D remains ambiguous. This CDR3 comprises 11 residues. Per the germline V gene, CDR1 is SQVTM and CDR2 is ANQGSEA. Trimming removed 0 bases from V and 10 bases from J, with 6 bases in between. This CDR3 is CSVEEAAELFF. The CDR3, as DNA: TGCAGCGTTGAAGAGGCGGCGGAGCTGTTTTTT.

This clonotype was found many times. The J gene is TRBJ2-3, the V gene TRBV11-2; 12 nucleotides align to TRBD2. Germline values: CDR1 SGHAT, CDR2 FQNNGV. J gave up 2 bases and V 6 bases, and 9 bases lay outside the gene matches. This CDR3 region has 17 residues. Here the CDR3 DNA reads TGTGCCAGCAGGACTAGCGGGAGTCCATTTTCCACAGATACGCAGTATTTT. Its translation: CASRTSGSPFSTDTQYF.

V usage is TRBV6-6 and J usage is TRBJ2-7; D not resolved. This CDR3 region has 11 residues. Germline values: CDR1 MNHNY, CDR2 SVGAGI (reference sequence). V lost 7 bases and J 6 bases, leaving 10 bases between the germline ends. CDR3 loop: CASTKWGEQYF. The CDR3 DNA reads as TGTGCCAGCACCAAGTGGGGCGAGCAGTACTTC.